The 32 T cell receptor beta chains reported below all come from one sample, sequenced in a study of regulatory T cells in long-lasting Graves disease. The time point denotes: newly diagnosed GD, antithyroid drugs for less than 3 months. Extracted PBMC RNA gave rise to the TCR library. Building of the TCR beta libraries involved iRepertoire HTBI primers and Arm-PCR of CDR3 regions. Each CDR3 protein is one row after TCRdb ran MiXCR on the multiplex PCR reads. The sample contains 400,000 to 550,000 distinct CDR3 sequences, approximately 16% of which appear only once. The data also belong to a second study, concerning T cells in Graves' hyperthyroidism and ophthalmopathy.

This sample comprised peripheral blood mononuclear cells (PBMCs), obtained at new diagnosis, from a patient treated with antithyroid drugs. The receptors originated from a young woman with Graves disease.

This clonotype was found many times. V gene TRBV15 combines with J gene TRBJ2-2; a weak D match, TRBD2 (6 bases). This CDR3 is built from 18 residues. Trimming left V 0 bases short and J 1 base short, with 15 bases between. Germline lookup yields CDR1 LNHNV and CDR2 YYDKDF (reference sequence). The CDR3 spells CATSRDLRTILNTGELFF. CDR3 coding DNA: TGTGCCACCAGCAGAGATTTACGGACTATACTGAACACCGGGGAGCTGTTTTTT.

In its sample, this clonotype was seen many times. A much more abundant neighbour one base away suggests this may be a read error. The genes are TRBV27 and TRBJ1-2; D gene uncertain. V gave up 5 bases and J gave up 2 bases, with 3 bases separating them. The CDR3 sequence is 11 residues long. The germline gives CDR1 MNHEY, CDR2 SMNVEV (reference sequence). The CDR3 is CASSDNYGYTF. CDR3 DNA sequence: TGTGCCAGCAGTGACAACTATGGCTACACCTTC.

This chain uses TRBV25-1 with TRBJ2-1; D may be TRBD1 or TRBD2 (5 bases each). V lost 6 bases to trimming and J lost 9 bases, with 21 bases between them. This CDR3 region has 15 residues. The germline gives CDR1 MGHDK, CDR2 SYGVNS. CDR3 nucleotides: TGTGCCAGCAGGAGAAACCGGGGCGCTGGCGGTGAGCAGTTCTTC. Residues: CASRRNRGAGGEQFF.

A few counts support this clonotype. This sequence joins TRBV6-2 or TRBV6-3 and TRBJ2-1, with TRBD2 as a possible D gene (5 bases). Trimming cost V 2 bases and J 1 base, with 9 bases left between them. The CDR3 covers 15 residues. CDR1 and CDR2 (germline): MNHEY, SVGEGT. The CDR3 bases are TGTGCCAGCAGTTACGTGGGAGCTTCCTACAATGAGCAGTTCTTC. This encodes CASSYVGASYNEQFF.

This clonotype has a handful of counts. This chain uses TRBV12-3 or TRBV12-4 with TRBJ2-1, with D possibly TRBD2 on 6 matching bases. The CDR3 loop spans 14 amino acids. The germline V and J ends were trimmed by 3 bases and 7 bases, with 13 bases remaining between them. CDR3 region: CASSLPEGPNEQFF. Here the CDR3 DNA reads TGTGCCAGCAGTTTGCCGGAGGGCCCAAATGAGCAGTTCTTC.

This clonotype has at least ten counts. This chain uses TRBV28 with TRBJ2-1; a weak D match, TRBD1 (6 bases). CDR1 and CDR2 from the germline V gene are MDHEN and SYDVKM. Trimming removed 10 bases at V and 7 bases at J, with 20 bases between. The CDR3 runs 14 residues. CDR3 coding DNA: TGTGCCACCTACCCGGGACACGGATATAATGAGCAGTTCTTC. It encodes CATYPGHGYNEQFF.

This clonotype was seen a handful of times. A single base is all that separates this from a far larger clone, so a read error is likely. The chain recombines TRBV20-1 with TRBJ2-1; 9 bases align to TRBD1. The CDR3 spans 13 residues. CDR1 and CDR2 from the germline V gene are DFQATT and SNEGSKA (reference sequence). CDR3 nucleotides: TGCGCAAGCCCGGGACAGGGAGAGTGGGAGCAGTTCTTC. It translates to CASPGQGEWEQFF.

A few counts support this clonotype. The V gene is TRBV3-1, the J gene TRBJ2-1, with TRBD2 matching over 11 bases. Germline V gene sequence: CDR1 LGHDT, CDR2 YNNKEL (reference sequence). The V and J ends lost 2 bases and 9 bases, in that order; junction bases with no gene match: 12. This CDR3 is 17 amino acids long. Here the CDR3 reads CASSQPDQLAGVGEQFF. DNA for the CDR3: TGTGCCAGCAGCCAACCCGATCAACTAGCGGGAGTAGGTGAGCAGTTCTTC.

In its sample, this clonotype was seen many times. The chain carries TRBV11-2 and TRBJ2-7, with 7 bases that match TRBD1. The V gene's germline CDR1 is SGHAT and CDR2 FQNNGV. V gave up 6 bases and J gave up 1 base; unmatched junction bases: 3. The CDR3 contains 13 residues. Here the CDR3 reads CASRRDSSYEQYF. The CDR3 nucleotides are TGTGCCAGCAGACGGGACAGTTCCTACGAGCAGTACTTC.

In this sample, this clonotype turned up many times. The V gene is TRBV20-1, the J gene TRBJ2-1; D not certain. Germline V CDR1 and CDR2: DFQATT, SNEGSKA (reference sequence). CDR3 length equals 13 residues. Trimming removed 3 bases at V and 8 bases at J, with 14 bases between. CDR3 region: CSASGVVLDEQFF. The CDR3 DNA sequence: TGCAGTGCTAGTGGGGTAGTTTTGGATGAGCAGTTCTTC.

This clonotype was detected only a few times. The rearrangement uses TRBV7-2 and TRBJ2-2, with 9 bases lining up with TRBD2. The CDR3 is 17 residues long. Germline-derived CDR1 and CDR2 are SGHTA and FQGNSA. The junction had 13 bases not matched to a gene; V was cut back by 3 bases and J by 8 bases. CDR3 DNA sequence: TGTGCCAGCAGCTTGGGACTAGCTTTGAGTGTGGTGGGGGAGCTGTTTTTT. Amino acids: CASSLGLALSVVGELFF.

The chain couples TRBV6-1 to TRBJ1-5; D unresolved. The CDR3 runs 17 residues. Per the germline V gene, CDR1 is MNHNS and CDR2 is SASEGT. Trimming stripped 0 bases from V and 1 base from J, with 13 bases between. The CDR3 nucleotides are TGTGCCAGCAGTGAAGCGGGGAACAGACTCAGCAATCAGCCCCAGCATTTT. Protein: CASSEAGNRLSNQPQHF.

Ten or more counts support this clonotype. This chain uses TRBV5-6 with TRBJ2-7; a weak D match, TRBD2 (5 bases). The V gene lost 4 bases and the J gene lost 0 bases, with 14 bases spanning the gap. The germline gives CDR1 SGHDT, CDR2 YYEEEE. The CDR3 is 15 amino acids. CDR3 nucleotide sequence: TGTGCCAGCAGCCCCTCGGGGTCAGTCTCCTACGAGCAGTACTTC. Translation: CASSPSGSVSYEQYF.

The gene calls are TRBV7-9 and TRBJ1-4, with D possibly being TRBD1 (5 bases). V lost 2 bases to trimming and J lost 7 bases, with 8 bases between them. The CDR3 runs to 13 residues. The V gene's germline CDR1 is SEHNR and CDR2 FQNEAQ (reference sequence). The CDR3 DNA reads TGTGCCAGCAGCTTATGGGACGGTGAAAAACTGTTTTTT. It encodes CASSLWDGEKLFF.

This clonotype has ten or more counts. The rearrangement uses TRBV7-8 and TRBJ2-1; no clear D gene. V lost 0 bases, J lost 3 bases, and 9 bases lay in between. The CDR3 is 15 residues long. CDR1 is SGHVS and CDR2 is FQNEAQ in the germline V gene. This chain's CDR3 is CASSLAVGLYNEQFF. DNA for the CDR3: TGTGCCAGCAGCTTAGCGGTCGGGCTCTACAATGAGCAGTTCTTC.

V usage is TRBV7-8 and J usage is TRBJ2-7; unclear D gene. The CDR3 spans 13 residues. CDR1 and CDR2 from the germline V gene are SGHVS and FQNEAQ. V dropped 5 bases and J dropped 3 bases, with 11 bases sitting between them. The CDR3 here is CASSTLEVYEQYF. As DNA, the CDR3 is TGTGCCAGCAGCACACTCGAAGTCTACGAGCAGTACTTC.

This clonotype was seen many times. The genes are TRBV11-2 and TRBJ1-5; a weak D match, TRBD1 (5 bases). V dropped 0 bases and J dropped 3 bases, with 18 bases sitting between them. The germline V gene encodes CDR1 SGHAT and CDR2 FQNNGV. CDR3 length: 18 residues. The DNA of the CDR3 is TGTGCCAGCAGCTTAGATCGAGGGTGGCAGGGTTTCAATCAGCCCCAGCATTTT. Translated, it gives CASSLDRGWQGFNQPQHF.

The CDR3 DNA follows: TGTGCCAGCAGTAGGCAGGGAGGGAGCAATCAGCCCCAGCATTTT. Residues: CASSRQGGSNQPQHF. The rearrangement links TRBV28 to TRBJ1-5; D possibly corresponds to TRBD1 (5 bases). Germline CDR1 is MDHEN and CDR2 is SYDVKM. V dropped 5 bases and J dropped 1 base, with 12 bases sitting between them. The CDR3 runs 15 residues.

Concerning this clonotype: A much larger clone lies a single base off, so this may be a read error. This chain connects TRBV6-5 to TRBJ1-2; the D is unclear. Trimming shortened V by 4 bases and J by 4 bases, and 7 bases separated the two germline ends. The CDR3 extends over 12 amino acids. Germline V CDR1 and CDR2: MNHEY, SVGAGI. The CDR3 DNA reads as TGTGCCAGCAGTTTTCCTAGCTATGGCTACACCTTC. Protein sequence: CASSFPSYGYTF.

This clonotype was counted a few times. The chain is built from TRBV12-3 or TRBV12-4 and TRBJ2-3, with D perhaps TRBD2 (7 bases). The CDR3 consists of 14 residues. Trimming removed 6 bases from V and 0 bases from J, with 10 bases in between. CDR3 in DNA: TGTGCCAGCAGGGGGGGGCCGAGCACAGATACGCAGTATTTT. Its protein is CASRGGPSTDTQYF.

Details on this clonotype: A far larger clone is one base from this, pointing to a likely read error. The chain carries TRBV7-2 and TRBJ2-1, with 9 bases aligning to TRBD2. The DNA end is a closer match to TRBJ2-5, so the J assignment may be wrong. This CDR3 spans 19 amino acids. Germline V gives CDR1 SGHTA, CDR2 FQGNSA. CDR3 DNA: TGTGCCAGCAGCTTATATTCGGCGGGAGGGCCCTCGTACCATGAGACCCAGTACTTC. Amino acids: CASSLYSAGGPSYHETQYF.

A note on this clonotype: It may be a read error: a sequence one base away is much more abundant. The chain recombines TRBV12-3 or TRBV12-4 with TRBJ2-3; tentatively, D is TRBD1 (5 bases). The J call is uncertain, as TRBJ2-7 better fits the DNA end. The CDR3 runs to 14 residues. CDR3 bases: TGTGCCAGCTCGCAACTGGGCTCTCAGGGTGAGCAGTACTTC. Residues: CASSQLGSQGEQYF.

This clonotype has ten or more counts. The rearrangement joins TRBV28 to TRBJ1-4, with D possibly being TRBD1 (5 bases). The CDR3 runs 13 residues. The V gene lost 2 bases and the J gene lost 4 bases, with 5 bases spanning the gap. CDR1 MDHEN and CDR2 SYDVKM come from the germline V gene. CDR3 residues: CASSLGGNEKLFF. For the CDR3, the DNA is TGTGCCAGCAGTTTAGGGGGTAATGAAAAACTGTTTTTT. Combining the CDR3 with reference TRBV28 and TRBJ1-4 gives the whole variable domain DVKVTQSSRYLVKRTGEKVFLECVQDMDHENMFWYRQDPGLGLRLIYFSYDVKMKEKGDIPEGYSVSREKKERFSLILESASTNQTSMYLCASSLGGNEKLFFGSGTQLSVL.

This clonotype was seen at least ten times. CDR3 nucleotides: TGTGCCAGCAGCTTTATCGGACTAACGTGCAATGAGCAGTTCTTC. Encoded protein: CASSFIGLTCNEQFF. The rearrangement joins TRBV7-4 to TRBJ2-1; tentative D call: TRBD2 (6 bases). The length of the CDR3 is 15 residues. From germline, CDR1 is SGHVT and CDR2 SQSDAQ. V lost 3 bases, J lost 6 bases, and 15 bases lay in between. Filled out from reference TRBV7-4 and TRBJ2-1, the complete variable domain reads GAGVSQSPRYKVAKRGRDVALRCDSISGHVTLYWYRQTLGQGSEVLTYSQSDAQRDKSGRPSGRFSAERPERSVSTLKIQRTEQGDSAVYLCASSFIGLTCNEQFFGPGTRLTVL.

Concerning this clonotype: A much larger clone sits a single nucleotide away, making a read error possible. The CDR3 protein is CASSPEVQFF. The CDR3 DNA follows: TGTGCCAGCAGTCCAGAGGTACAGTTCTTC. J is TRBJ2-1 and V is TRBV6-1; the D is unclear. Germline V lookup: CDR1 MNHNS, CDR2 SASEGT. This CDR3 contains 10 residues. Deletions cut 5 bases from V and 13 bases from J, with 9 bases between.

This clonotype was detected many times. This rearrangement joins TRBV6-4 to TRBJ2-1; TRBD2 matches 7 bases. Germline V gene lookup returns CDR1 MRHNA and CDR2 SNTAGT. This CDR3 spans 13 amino acids. The V segment lost 6 bases and the J segment 8 bases; nucleotides outside the gene matches: 7. CDR3 protein: CASSLAERDEQFF. The CDR3 DNA follows: TGTGCCAGCAGCCTAGCGGAACGGGATGAGCAGTTCTTC.

This clonotype came up many times. The gene calls are TRBV7-9 and TRBJ2-2; possibly TRBD1 for D (5 bases). CDR3 length equals 15 residues. Germline V gene lookup returns CDR1 SEHNR and CDR2 FQNEAQ (reference sequence). V was shortened by 5 bases and J by 5 bases, with 15 bases between the two germline ends. CDR3 nucleotides: TGTGCCAGCAGCGTCGGGCCTCAGGGTACCGGGGAGCTGTTTTTT. It codes for CASSVGPQGTGELFF.

The table lists this clonotype with many counts. The CDR3 here is CASRRSAGTDTQYF. DNA for the CDR3: TGTGCCAGCAGACGGTCAGCGGGAACAGATACGCAGTATTTT. The rearrangement links TRBV3-1 to TRBJ2-3; 7 positions agree with TRBD2. From germline, CDR1 is LGHDT and CDR2 YNNKEL (reference sequence). The junction had 6 bases not matched to a gene; V was cut back by 6 bases and J by 3 bases. This CDR3 contains 14 residues.

This clonotype was seen a few times. The chain joins TRBV27 to TRBJ2-5; the D is unclear. CDR1 and CDR2 from the germline V gene are MNHEY and SMNVEV (reference sequence). The CDR3 contains 16 residues. V lost 2 bases and J lost 5, with 18 bases in between. CDR3 nucleotides: TGTGCCAGCAGTTTACTCCCGGACGGGCCCCTGGAGACCCAGTACTTC. It encodes CASSLLPDGPLETQYF.

This clonotype was counted many times. The chain carries TRBV11-2 and TRBJ2-1; D is possibly TRBD1 (5 bases). Germline lookup yields CDR1 SGHAT and CDR2 FQNNGV. Trimming took off 2 bases at V and 0 bases at J, with 8 bases between the two ends. The CDR3 covers 15 residues. The CDR3 coding sequence is TGTGCCAGCAGCTTAAGGGGCAGCTCCTACAATGAGCAGTTCTTC. It translates to CASSLRGSSYNEQFF.

This clonotype occurred a few times. A single base separates this from a much larger clone, so it may be a read error. The rearrangement links TRBV20-1 to TRBJ2-3, with 10 nucleotides matching TRBD1. The J call may be wrong; the DNA end is better matched by TRBJ2-7. The CDR3 contains 12 residues. CDR1 is DFQATT, CDR2 SNEGSKA, per germline (reference sequence). The CDR3 DNA sequence: TGCAGTGCTATGACAGGGGGCTACGGGCAGTACTTC. Protein: CSAMTGGYGQYF.

In this sample, this clonotype turned up a few times. The chain joins TRBV15 to TRBJ2-7; the D gene is possibly TRBD2 (6 bases). Trimming took off 0 bases at V and 2 bases at J, with 11 bases between the two ends. In germline, CDR1 is LNHNV, CDR2 YYDKDF (reference sequence). This CDR3 has 15 amino acids. CDR3 residues: CATSRERETPYEQYF. The CDR3 DNA reads as TGTGCCACCAGCAGAGAACGGGAGACGCCCTACGAGCAGTACTTC.